This T cell receptor beta chain originates from a study of metastatic and nonmetastatic thyroid tumors. Germline lookup yields CDR1 DFQATT and CDR2 SNEGSKA (reference sequence). This CDR3 has 13 amino acids. Losses at the gene ends were 8 bases for V and 3 bases for J; bases not matched to a gene: 7. The study, taken as a whole, reports: According to reports, the diversity of TCR beta was significantly higher in malignant thyroid tumors than in benign nodules, and this held in both blood and tumor samples.

Original handling: Clinicopathological groups differed in CDR3, with these differences serving to build a distant-metastasis classifier for papillary thyroid cancer. TCRdb re-called clones from the PCR reads using MiXCR. The V and J calls and clone size are TCRdb's, not the authors'. The sample has 35,000 to 55,000 clones; 3% to 3.5% are singletons. A remark on this clone: Its antigen is still unknown.

The entire patient cohort was treatment-naive prior to thyroid surgery. What was sequenced was blood. The source of this sequence is a female donor with papillary thyroid cancer or a benign thyroid nodule (not recorded which). Some clones in this sample may be carry-over from other donors' samples. V gene TRBV20-1 combines with J gene TRBJ1-1; 9 bases are shared with TRBD1. The CDR3 coding sequence is TGCAGTACGAAACAGGGGGCAGACACTGAAGCTTTCTTT. Encoded protein: CSTKQGADTEAFF.